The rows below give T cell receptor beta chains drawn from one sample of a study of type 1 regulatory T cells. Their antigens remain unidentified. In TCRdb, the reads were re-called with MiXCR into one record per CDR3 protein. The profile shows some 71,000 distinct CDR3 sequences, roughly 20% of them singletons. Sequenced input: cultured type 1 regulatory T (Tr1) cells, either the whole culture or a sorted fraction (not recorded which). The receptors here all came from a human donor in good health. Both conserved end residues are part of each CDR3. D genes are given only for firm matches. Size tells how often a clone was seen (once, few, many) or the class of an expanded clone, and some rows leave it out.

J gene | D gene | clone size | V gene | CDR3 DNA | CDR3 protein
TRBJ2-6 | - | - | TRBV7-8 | TGTGCCAGCAGCTTAGTTCCGTACTCTGGGGCCAACGTCCTGACTTTC | CASSLVPYSGANVLTF
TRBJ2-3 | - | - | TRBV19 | TGTGCCAGTAGTATGCCGGGAGTAGATACGCAGTATTTT | CASSMPGVDTQYF
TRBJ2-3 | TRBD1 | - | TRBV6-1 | TGTGCCAGCACTAGACAGGGTTCGGGGGATACGCAGTATTTT | CASTRQGSGDTQYF
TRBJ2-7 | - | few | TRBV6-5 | TGTGCCAGCAGTTACGGGAGACTGGGAGGCGAGCAGTACTTC | CASSYGRLGGEQYF
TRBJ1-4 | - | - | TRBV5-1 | TGCGCCAGCAGCTTGGTTCGGGCAACTAATGAAAAACTGTTTTTT | CASSLVRATNEKLFF
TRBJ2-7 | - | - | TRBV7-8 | TGTGCCAGCAGCTTCGGGACCACCACCTCCTACGGGCAGTGCTTC | CASSFGTTTSYGQCF
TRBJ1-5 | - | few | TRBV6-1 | TGTGCCAGCGCAACAGAACCGGGTCAGCCCCAGCATTTT | CASATEPGQPQHF
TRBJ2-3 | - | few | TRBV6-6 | TGTGCCAGCAGTTATGGGTTGGGGCTGGGGGCCGATACGCAGTATTTT | CASSYGLGLGADTQYF
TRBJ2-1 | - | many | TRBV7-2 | TGTGCCAGCAGCTTAGCGGGGGGCGGGAGCTATGAGCAGTTCTTC | CASSLAGGGSYEQFF
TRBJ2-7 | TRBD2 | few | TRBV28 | TGTGCCAGCCGCTGGGGGGGGGCCTACGAGCAGTACTTC | CASRWGGAYEQYF
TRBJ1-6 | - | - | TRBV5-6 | TGTGCCAGCAGCTTGGTCGGGGTGCGGAATTCACCCCTCCACTTT | CASSLVGVRNSPLHF
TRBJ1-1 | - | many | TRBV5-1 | TGCGCCAGCAGCGGACACCCGAACACTGAAGCTTTCTTT | CASSGHPNTEAFF
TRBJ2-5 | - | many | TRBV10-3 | TGTGCCATCAGTGAGTCGTCGGCCGATTGGGGGGTGGAGACCCAGTACTTC | CAISESSADWGVETQYF
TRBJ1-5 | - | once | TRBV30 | TGTGCCTGGAGTCCAACGACCGCGTTAGTTAGCAATCAGCCCCAGCATTTT | CAWSPTTALVSNQPQHF
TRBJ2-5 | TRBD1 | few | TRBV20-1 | TGCAGTGCTAGGGGACAGAAAGAGACCCAGTACTTC | CSARGQKETQYF
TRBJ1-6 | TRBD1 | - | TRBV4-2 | TGTGCCAGCAGCCGGGACAGGGACTCCCTCCACTTT | CASSRDRDSLHF
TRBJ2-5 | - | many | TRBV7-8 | TGTGCCAGCAGCACCCGGGTTCAGGGAGAGACCCAGTACTTC | CASSTRVQGETQYF
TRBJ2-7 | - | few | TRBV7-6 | TGTGCCAGCAGCTCATCCTGGGGGCAGGCAGGGACGAGCTACGAGCAGTACTTC | CASSSSWGQAGTSYEQYF
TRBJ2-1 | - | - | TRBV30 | TGTGCCTGGAGTGTACGTGGGGGGTGGAGCTCCTACAATGAGCAGTTCTTC | CAWSVRGGWSSYNEQFF
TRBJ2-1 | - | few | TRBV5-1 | TGCGCCAGCAGCTTGATGGGCGTATCGGAGGCTGAGCAGTTCTTC | CASSLMGVSEAEQFF
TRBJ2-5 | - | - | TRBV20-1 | TGCAGTGCTAGCCCCGGGACCCACCAAGAGACCCAGTACTTC | CSASPGTHQETQYF
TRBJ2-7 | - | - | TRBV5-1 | TGCGCCAGCAGCTTGGAGCCGGACAGTCTCTACGAGCAGTGCTTC | CASSLEPDSLYEQCF
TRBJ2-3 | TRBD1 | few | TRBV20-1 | TGCAGTGCTAGGGTTGGACAGGGGACAAATACGCAGTATTTT | CSARVGQGTNTQYF
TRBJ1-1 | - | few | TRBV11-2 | TGTGCCAGCAGCTTATGGGGAAACACTGAAGCTTTCTTT | CASSLWGNTEAFF
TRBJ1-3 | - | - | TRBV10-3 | TGTGCCGTTCAGGGGCGCGAATCTGGAAACACCATATATTTT | CAVQGRESGNTIYF
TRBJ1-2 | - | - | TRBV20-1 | TGCAGTGCGGGTCGACAGGTCATCTATGTCTACACCTTC | CSAGRQVIYVYTF
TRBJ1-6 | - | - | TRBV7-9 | TGTGCCAGCAGCTTTAATAATTCACCCCTCCACTTT | CASSFNNSPLHF
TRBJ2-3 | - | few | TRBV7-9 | TGTGCCAGCAGCTTATACTCGGCGAATACGGCGCAGTATTTT | CASSLYSANTAQYF
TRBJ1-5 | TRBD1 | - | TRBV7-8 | TGTGCCAGCAGCTTAGGACCGGGGGACAGGGGGAGTCAGCCCCAGCATTTT | CASSLGPGDRGSQPQHF
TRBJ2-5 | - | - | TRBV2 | TGTGCCAGCAGTGGCTGGGGAGACAGGGAGACCCAGTACTTC | CASSGWGDRETQYF
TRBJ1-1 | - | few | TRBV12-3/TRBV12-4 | TGTGCCAGCATCAAGAACACTGAAGCTTTCTTT | CASIKNTEAFF
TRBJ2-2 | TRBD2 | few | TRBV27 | TGTGCCAGCACCCCTTATGGGGTAGCGGGAGTCACCGGGGAGCTGTTTTTT | CASTPYGVAGVTGELFF
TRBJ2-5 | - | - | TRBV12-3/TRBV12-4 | TGTGCCAGCAGTTTAGCGTCCGGGGAAGAGACCCAGTACTTC | CASSLASGEETQYF
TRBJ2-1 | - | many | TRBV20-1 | TGCAGTGCCTCAGGGGTGCATGAGCAGTTCTTC | CSASGVHEQFF
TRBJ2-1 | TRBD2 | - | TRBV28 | TGTGCCAGCAGTCCTGGACTAGCGGGAGAGAGCAATGAGCAGTTCTTC | CASSPGLAGESNEQFF
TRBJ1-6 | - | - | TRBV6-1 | TGTGCCAACAGTGAACTCTTCTATTCACCCCTCCACTTT | CANSELFYSPLHF
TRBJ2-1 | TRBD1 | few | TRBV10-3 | TGTGCCTCAGGGGGTGCTACCTACAATGAGCAGTTCTTC | CASGGATYNEQFF